Below, one T cell receptor beta chain is given with its context. The sample is drawn from a study of blood T cell repertoires in COVID-19. Measured with immunoSEQ multiplex PCR; TCRdb has only the in-frame clones, and not every one. The sample holds roughly 120,000 clones, about 92% seen once. The CDR3 is made up of 13 amino acids. V lost 5 bases, J lost 8 bases, and 16 bases lay in between. Per germline, CDR1 SGDLS and CDR2 YYNGEE. The sequenced sample consisted of peripheral blood. The clonotype comes from a man over 45 with active COVID-19. V usage is TRBV9 and J usage is TRBJ1-2; maybe TRBD1 (6 bases). The CDR3 sequence: CASSIAGVEGYTF. For the CDR3, the DNA is TGTGCCAGCAGTATCGCAGGGGTCGAGGGCTACACCTTC.